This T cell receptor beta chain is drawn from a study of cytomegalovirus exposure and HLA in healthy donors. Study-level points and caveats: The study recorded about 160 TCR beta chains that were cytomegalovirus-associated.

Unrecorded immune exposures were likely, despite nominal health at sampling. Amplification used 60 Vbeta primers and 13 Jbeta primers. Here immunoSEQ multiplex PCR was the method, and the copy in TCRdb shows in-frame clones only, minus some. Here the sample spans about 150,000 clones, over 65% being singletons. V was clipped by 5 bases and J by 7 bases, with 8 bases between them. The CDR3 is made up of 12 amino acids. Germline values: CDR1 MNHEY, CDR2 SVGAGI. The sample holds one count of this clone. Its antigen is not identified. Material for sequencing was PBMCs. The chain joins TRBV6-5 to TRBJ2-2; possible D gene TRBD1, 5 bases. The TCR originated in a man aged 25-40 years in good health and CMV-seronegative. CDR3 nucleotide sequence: TGTGCCAGCAGTCCAGGGTTCGGGGAGCTGTTTTTT. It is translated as CASSPGFGELFF.